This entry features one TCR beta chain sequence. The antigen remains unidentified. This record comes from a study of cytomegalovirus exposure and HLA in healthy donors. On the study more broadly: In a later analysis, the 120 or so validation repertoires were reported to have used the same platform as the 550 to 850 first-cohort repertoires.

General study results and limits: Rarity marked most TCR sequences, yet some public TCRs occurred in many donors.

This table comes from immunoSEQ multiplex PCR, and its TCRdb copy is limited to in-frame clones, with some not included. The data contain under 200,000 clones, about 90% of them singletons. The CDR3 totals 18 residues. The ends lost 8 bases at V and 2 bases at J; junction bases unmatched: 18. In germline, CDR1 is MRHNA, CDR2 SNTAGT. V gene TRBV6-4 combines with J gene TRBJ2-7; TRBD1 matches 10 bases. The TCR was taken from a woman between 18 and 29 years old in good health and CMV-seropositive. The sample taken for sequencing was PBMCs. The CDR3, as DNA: TGTGCCAGCGCTGCCCTCCCGACCGGGACAGGGGTAACCTACGAGCAGTACTTC. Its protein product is CASAALPTGTGVTYEQYF.